These T cell receptor beta chains were read from a single sample in a study of CD8 T cells in Susac syndrome. TCRdb independently ran MiXCR on the immunoSEQ multiplex PCR reads; one entry per CDR3 protein. This sample has about 150,000 distinct CDR3 sequences; roughly 94% occur once, and the top ten carry about 0.19%. Source material: CD8+ T cells from PBMCs. The source is a human donor with multiple sclerosis. Both conserved end residues are trimmed from each CDR3.

CDR3: ASSQDVQWVPYEQY
V: TRBV3-1

CDR3: ATSRDRQGAETQY
V: TRBV15

CDR3: ASSVAGGRNQPQH
V: TRBV9

CDR3: ASSSGRTNTGELF
V: TRBV6-4

CDR3: ATSMGQGGKNIQY
V: TRBV15

CDR3: SVEEARVYPNEQF
V: TRBV29-1

CDR3: ASSVDGRPATEAF
V: TRBV9

CDR3: ASSPGITYEQY
V: TRBV18

CDR3: ASSPRSQGLDNQPQH
V: TRBV18

CDR3: ASSIGGTDLSYEQY
V: TRBV19

CDR3: ASSPDRLTDTQY
V: TRBV7-9

CDR3: ASSPPDRLHEQY
V: TRBV7-9

CDR3: ASSLAGVHEQF
V: TRBV9

CDR3: ASSLKWGLEADTQY
V: TRBV5-1